The entry below gives a single T cell receptor beta chain sequence along with its context. CDR3 length: 16 amino acids. V was pared by 5 bases and J by 0 bases, with 17 bases between. For the second PCR, which ran for about 6 to 11 cycles, a sample-barcoded 5' primer and a J-beta primer mix were used. TCRdb reprocessed the 5' RACE reads via MiXCR and lists one record per CDR3 protein. Among about 1 million distinct CDR3 sequences, less than 50% were seen once, and the ten largest hold approximately 20%. The data were taken from a study of blood T cells in healthy people across ages. Sequencing was carried out using blood. This TCR came from a woman aged 55 to 70 in good health. V gene TRBV12-3 or TRBV12-4 combines with J gene TRBJ2-7; D is ambiguous. The CDR3 loop reads CASSQSQEVSSYEQYF. Here the CDR3 DNA reads TGTGCCAGCAGTCAATCCCAGGAAGTTAGCTCCTACGAGCAGTACTTC.